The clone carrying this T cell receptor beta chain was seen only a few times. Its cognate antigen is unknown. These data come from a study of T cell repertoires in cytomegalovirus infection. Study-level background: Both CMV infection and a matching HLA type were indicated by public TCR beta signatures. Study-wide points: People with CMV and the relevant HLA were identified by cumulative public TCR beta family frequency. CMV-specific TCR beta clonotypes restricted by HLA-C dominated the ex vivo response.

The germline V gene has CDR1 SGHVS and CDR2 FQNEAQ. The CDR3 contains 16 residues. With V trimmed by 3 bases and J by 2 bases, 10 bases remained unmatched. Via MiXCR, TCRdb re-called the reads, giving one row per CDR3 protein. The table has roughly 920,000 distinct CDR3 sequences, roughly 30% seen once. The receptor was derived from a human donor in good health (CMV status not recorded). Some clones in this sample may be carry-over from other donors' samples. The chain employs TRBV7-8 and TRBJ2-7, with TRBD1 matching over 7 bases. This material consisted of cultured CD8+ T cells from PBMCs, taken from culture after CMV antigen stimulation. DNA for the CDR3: TGTGCCAGCAGCTTTAGAAGGGACAGAATAACCTACGAGCAGTACTTC. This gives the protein CASSFRRDRITYEQYF.